This is a list of T cell receptor beta chains from one sample in a study of T cell responses to AZD1222 COVID-19 vaccine. Only in-frame clones appear in the TCRdb table, and some are missing; sequencing was by immunoSEQ multiplex PCR. Found here are 90,000 to 110,000 clones, around nine tenths of them singletons; the top ten hold around 9.1%. Sequences were derived from peripheral blood, sampled on day 0 of AZD1222 vaccination. Receptors were obtained from an adult in good health. The CDR3 runs from the conserved cysteine through the conserved F or W. A D gene is named only where the DNA matches it firmly. Clone size appears in some rows only: once, few, many, or a class for an expanded clone.

CDR3aa,CDR3nt,d_gene,v_gene,len,j_gene,abundance
CASIQVKGGEQYF,TGTGCCAGCATCCAGGTAAAGGGGGGGGAGCAGTACTTC,-,TRBV6-6,13,TRBJ2-7,-
CASSLGRSGGTYEQYF,TGTGCCAGCAGCTTAGGGAGGTCGGGGGGCACCTACGAGCAGTACTTC,-,TRBV7-2,16,TRBJ2-7,-
CASSLKVATSRQETQYF,TGTGCCAGCAGCTTAAAAGTCGCGACGTCTCGTCAAGAGACCCAGTACTTC,-,TRBV7-8,17,TRBJ2-5,-
CASSISGVYEQYF,TGTGCCAGTAGTATATCCGGAGTCTACGAGCAGTACTTC,-,TRBV19,13,TRBJ2-7,-
CASRRASGRRTDTQYF,TGTGCCAGCAGACGAGCTAGCGGGAGACGCACAGATACGCAGTATTTT,TRBD2,TRBV28,16,TRBJ2-3,-
CASGLVGTSGRLGETQYF,TGTGCTAGTGGTTTGGTTGGGACTAGCGGGAGGCTAGGGGAGACCCAGTACTTC,TRBD2,TRBV12-5,18,TRBJ2-5,-
CASRLAGVGSIRFTDTQYF,TGTGCCAGCAGATTAGCGGGAGTGGGTAGTATCAGGTTCACAGATACGCAGTATTTT,TRBD2,TRBV6-4,19,TRBJ2-3,-
CASSPAGARRGEQYF,TGTGCCAGCAGTCCGGCCGGGGCTCGGAGGGGGGAGCAGTACTTC,-,TRBV27,15,TRBJ2-7,-
CASSPTENYGYTF,TGTGCCAGCAGCCCGACGGAAAACTATGGCTACACCTTC,-,TRBV4-2,13,TRBJ1-2,-
CSGVRAREQFF,TGCAGCGGAGTCAGGGCCCGGGAGCAGTTCTTC,-,TRBV29-1,11,TRBJ2-1,-
CASSQSRGDRRKNTEAFF,TGTGCCAGCAGCCAGTCAAGGGGAGACAGGAGGAAGAACACTGAAGCTTTCTTT,-,TRBV3-1/TRBV3-2,18,TRBJ1-1,medium-sized
CASSIRKGGTGLNTEAFF,TGTGCCAGTAGTATAAGAAAGGGAGGAACGGGTTTGAACACTGAAGCTTTCTTT,-,TRBV19,18,TRBJ1-1,-
CASSPIGLTSGVSYNEQFF,TGCGCCAGCAGCCCCATTGGCTTAACTAGCGGGGTCTCCTACAATGAGCAGTTCTTC,TRBD2,TRBV5-1,19,TRBJ2-1,-
CASSLASSTDTQYF,TGCGCCAGCAGTCTAGCGTCTAGCACAGATACGCAGTATTTT,-,TRBV4-1,14,TRBJ2-3,-
CASSPLNSGYNEQFF,TGTGCCAGCTCACCGTTGAATAGCGGCTACAATGAGCAGTTCTTC,-,TRBV18,15,TRBJ2-1,once